Listed below are T cell receptor beta chains from one sample, sequenced in a study of shared clonotypes between healthy human individuals. Clones were read by immunoSEQ multiplex PCR, and TCRdb kept only the in-frame ones, dropping some. This sample has 550,000 to 600,000 clones; roughly 79% occur once, and the top ten carry about 12%. Sequencing was carried out using PBMCs. Source of these receptors: a woman aged 40-49 years in good health. Some clones in this sample may be carry-over from other donors' samples. Both conserved end residues are part of each CDR3. Fields, in order: clone size, V gene, J gene, D gene, CDR3 protein, CDR3 DNA. A D gene is named only where the DNA matches it firmly. A clone size is listed for some rows: how often the clone was seen (once, few, many), or a class if it is expanded.

>-|TRBV5-8|TRBJ2-6|-
CASSLVRQFSSGANVLTF
TGTGCCAGCAGCTTAGTTCGGCAGTTTAGCTCTGGGGCCAACGTCCTGACTTTC
>once|TRBV11-1|TRBJ2-7|-
CASRRDRRTYEQYF
TGTGCCAGCCGCCGGGACCGAAGAACCTACGAGCAGTACTTC
>-|TRBV9|TRBJ2-1|-
CASSPRQDPTSSYNEQFF
TGTGCCAGCAGCCCCAGACAGGATCCCACCTCATCCTACAATGAGCAGTTCTTC
>-|TRBV11-1|TRBJ1-4|-
CASRGGTEKEKLFF
TGTGCCAGCAGGGGAGGGACGGAGAAAGAGAAACTGTTTTTT
>many|TRBV5-1|TRBJ2-2|-
CASTREDYTGELFF
TGCGCCAGCACCCGAGAGGATTACACCGGGGAGCTGTTTTTT
>few|TRBV15|TRBJ2-1|-
CATSREWSSSYNEQFF
TGTGCCACCAGCAGAGAATGGTCCAGCTCCTACAATGAGCAGTTCTTC
>-|TRBV18|TRBJ1-1|TRBD1
CASSPSTGGLNTEAFF
TGTGCCAGCTCACCTTCGACAGGGGGCCTGAACACTGAAGCTTTCTTT
>-|TRBV7-2|TRBJ2-7|TRBD2
CASSFSGAGPYEQYF
TGTGCCAGCAGCTTCAGCGGGGCGGGCCCCTACGAGCAGTACTTC
>-|TRBV28|TRBJ2-7|-
CASSFLRDEQYF
TGTGCCAGCAGTTTCTTGAGGGACGAGCAGTACTTC
>-|TRBV6-5|TRBJ1-4|TRBD1
CASSYRTGREKLFF
TGTGCCAGCAGTTACCGGACAGGTCGCGAAAAACTGTTTTTT
>-|TRBV29-1|TRBJ2-7|TRBD2
CSVVAGVIPNEQYF
TGCAGCGTCGTAGCGGGAGTTATCCCCAACGAGCAGTACTTC
>-|TRBV7-8|TRBJ1-2|-
CASSLAGSYGYTF
TGTGCCAGCAGCTTAGCGGGGTCCTATGGCTACACCTTC
>-|TRBV2|TRBJ2-1|TRBD2
CASNIRLAGNEQFF
TGTGCCAGCAATATCCGACTAGCGGGAAATGAGCAGTTCTTC
>-|TRBV4-1|TRBJ2-5|TRBD2
CASSHPPGGTNQETQYF
TGCGCCAGCAGCCACCCCCCTGGGGGGACTAACCAAGAGACCCAGTACTTC
>many|TRBV2|TRBJ2-5|TRBD1
CASRGALQGLVETQYF
TGTGCCAGCAGGGGAGCCTTACAGGGGTTAGTGGAGACCCAGTACTTC
>-|TRBV10-2|TRBJ2-7|TRBD2
CASRGLAGGPHEQYF
TGCGCCAGCAGAGGACTAGCGGGAGGGCCCCACGAGCAGTACTTC
>-|TRBV7-2|TRBJ2-7|-
CASSLRLATYEQYF
TGTGCCAGCAGCTTAAGGCTAGCGACCTACGAGCAGTACTTC
>-|TRBV5-8|TRBJ1-1|TRBD1
CASSITGGYQGDTEAFF
TGTGCCAGCAGCATCACAGGGGGCTATCAAGGGGACACTGAAGCTTTCTTT